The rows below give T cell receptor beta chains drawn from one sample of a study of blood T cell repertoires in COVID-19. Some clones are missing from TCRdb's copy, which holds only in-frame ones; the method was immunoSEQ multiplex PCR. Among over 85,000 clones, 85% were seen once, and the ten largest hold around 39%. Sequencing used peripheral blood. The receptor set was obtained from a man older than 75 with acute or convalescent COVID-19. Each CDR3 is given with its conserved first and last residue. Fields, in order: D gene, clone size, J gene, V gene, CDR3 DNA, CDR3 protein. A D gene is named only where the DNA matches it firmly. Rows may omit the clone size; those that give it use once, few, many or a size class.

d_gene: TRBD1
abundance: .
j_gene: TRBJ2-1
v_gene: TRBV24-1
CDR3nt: TGTGCCACCAGTGATTCCCGGGACAGGGGCGATGAGCAGTTCTTC
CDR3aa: CATSDSRDRGDEQFF

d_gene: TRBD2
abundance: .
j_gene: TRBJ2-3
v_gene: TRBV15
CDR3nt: TGTGCCACCAGCAGAGTTAGCGGGAGCACAGATACGCAGTATTTT
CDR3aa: CATSRVSGSTDTQYF

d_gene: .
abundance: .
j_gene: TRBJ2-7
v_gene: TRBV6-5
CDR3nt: TGTGCCAGCAGTTACTCTGGACAGAGCTCCTACGAGCAGTACTTC
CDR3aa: CASSYSGQSSYEQYF

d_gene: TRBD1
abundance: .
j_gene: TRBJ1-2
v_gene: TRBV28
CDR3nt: TGTGCCAGCAGCTATGGGAACAGGGGGCGAATCTATGGCTACACCTTC
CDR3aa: CASSYGNRGRIYGYTF

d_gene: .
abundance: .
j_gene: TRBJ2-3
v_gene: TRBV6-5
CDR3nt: TGTGCCAGCAGGTTGGGGGGGCCCGGCACAGATACGCAGTATTTT
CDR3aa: CASRLGGPGTDTQYF

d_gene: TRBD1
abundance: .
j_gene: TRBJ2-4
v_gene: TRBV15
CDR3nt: TGTGCCACCAGCAGGGACAGGGGGCAGGTCAAAAACATTCAGTACTTC
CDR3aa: CATSRDRGQVKNIQYF

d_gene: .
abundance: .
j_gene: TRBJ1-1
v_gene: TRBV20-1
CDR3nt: TGCAGTGCTAGTTCCCAGGCCAGTACTGAAGCTTTCTTT
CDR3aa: CSASSQASTEAFF

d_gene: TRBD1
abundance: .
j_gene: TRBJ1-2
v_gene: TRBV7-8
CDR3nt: TGTGCCAGCAGCTTCAGGGGGGACTATGGCTACACCTTC
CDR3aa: CASSFRGDYGYTF

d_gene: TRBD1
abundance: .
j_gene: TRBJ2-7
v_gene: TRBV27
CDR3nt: TGTGCCAGCAGTTTATCGGGACAGGGCATGTACGAGCAGTACTTC
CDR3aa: CASSLSGQGMYEQYF

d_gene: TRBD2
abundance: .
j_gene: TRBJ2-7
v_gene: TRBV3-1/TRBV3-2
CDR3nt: TGTGCCAGCAGCCAAGGACTCGGGGGGGCCTACGAGCAGTACTTC
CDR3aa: CASSQGLGGAYEQYF

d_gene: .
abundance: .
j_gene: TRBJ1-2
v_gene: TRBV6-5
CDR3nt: TGTGCCAGCAGGAACGTATTGCCCGGTGGCTACACCTTC
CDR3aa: CASRNVLPGGYTF

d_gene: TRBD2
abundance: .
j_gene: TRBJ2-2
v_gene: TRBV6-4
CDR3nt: TGTGCCAGCAGTTCGACTAGCGGGGTTGCCGGGGAGCTGTTTTTT
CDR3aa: CASSSTSGVAGELFF

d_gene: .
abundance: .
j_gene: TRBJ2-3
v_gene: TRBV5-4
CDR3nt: TGTGCCAGCAGCTTGGTTGGGGCGGCGCAGTATTTT
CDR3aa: CASSLVGAAQYF

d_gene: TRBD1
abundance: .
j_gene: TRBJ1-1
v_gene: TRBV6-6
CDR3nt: TGTGCCAGCACCGAAGACAGGGGGGGCACTGAAGCTTTCTTT
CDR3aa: CASTEDRGGTEAFF

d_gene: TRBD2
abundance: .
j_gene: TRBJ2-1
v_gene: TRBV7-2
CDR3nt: TGTGCCAGCAGCTTAGTTGGAGGGAGGGCCGACAATGAGCAGTTCTTC
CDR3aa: CASSLVGGRADNEQFF

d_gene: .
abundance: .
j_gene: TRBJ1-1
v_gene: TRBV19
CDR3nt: TGTGCCAGTAGTATAGACGTAACAGTTGAAGCTTTCTTT
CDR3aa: CASSIDVTVEAFF

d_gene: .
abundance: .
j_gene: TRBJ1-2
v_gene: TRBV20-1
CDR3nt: TGCAGTGCTAGTCTTCGGGGAAACTATGGCTACACCTTC
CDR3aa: CSASLRGNYGYTF

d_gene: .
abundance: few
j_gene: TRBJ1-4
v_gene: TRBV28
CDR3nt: TGTGCCAGCAGCTTCTGGGAGGAGAAACTGTTTTTT
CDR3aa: CASSFWEEKLFF

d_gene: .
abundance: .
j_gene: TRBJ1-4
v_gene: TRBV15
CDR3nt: TGTGCCACCAGCATGGGAGATGCTAATGAAAAACTGTTTTTT
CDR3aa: CATSMGDANEKLFF

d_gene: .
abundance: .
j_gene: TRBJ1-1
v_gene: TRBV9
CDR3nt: TGTGCCAGCAGCGTGGGAGACAGGCGGAACACTGAAGCTTTCTTT
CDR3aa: CASSVGDRRNTEAFF

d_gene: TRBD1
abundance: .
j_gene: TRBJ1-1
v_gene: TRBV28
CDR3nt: TGTGCCAGCAGCTCAACAGGGGCCCGTTTGAACACTGAAGCTTTCTTT
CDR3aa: CASSSTGARLNTEAFF

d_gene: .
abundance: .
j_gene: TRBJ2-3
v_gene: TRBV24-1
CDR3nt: TGTGCCACCAGTGATCTAAGGACAGCATCTAGCACAGATACGCAGTATTTT
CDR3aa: CATSDLRTASSTDTQYF

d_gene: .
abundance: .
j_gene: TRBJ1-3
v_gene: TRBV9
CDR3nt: TGTGCCAGCAGCGGGCACGGAGGCCATGGAAACACCATATATTTT
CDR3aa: CASSGHGGHGNTIYF

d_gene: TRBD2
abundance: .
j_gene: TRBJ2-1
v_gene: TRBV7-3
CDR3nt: TGTGCCAGCAGCTTAACGCCTATAGCGGGAGGGCCTCATGAGCAGTTCTTC
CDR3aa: CASSLTPIAGGPHEQFF

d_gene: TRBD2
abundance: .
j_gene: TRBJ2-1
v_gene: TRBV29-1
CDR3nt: TGCAGCGTTGAAGTTTCTAGCGGGAGTAATGAGCAGTTCTTC
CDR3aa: CSVEVSSGSNEQFF

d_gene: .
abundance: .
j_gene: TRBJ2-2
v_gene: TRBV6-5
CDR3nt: TGTGCCAGCACCGAACAGGGTACCCCCGGGGAGCTGTTTTTT
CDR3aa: CASTEQGTPGELFF

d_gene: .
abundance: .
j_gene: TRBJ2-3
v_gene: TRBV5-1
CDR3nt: TGCGCCAGCAGCCTTCGAAGCCACACAGATACGCAGTATTTT
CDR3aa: CASSLRSHTDTQYF

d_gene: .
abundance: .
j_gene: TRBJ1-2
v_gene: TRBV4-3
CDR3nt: TGCGCCAGCAGCTCCCGTCCCCAAAATCACAGGGTTGGTGGCTACACCTTC
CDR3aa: CASSSRPQNHRVGGYTF

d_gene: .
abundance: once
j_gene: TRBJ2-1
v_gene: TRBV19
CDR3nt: TGTGCCACCCTCCTTACAGCTAACAATGAGCAGTTCTTC
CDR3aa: CATLLTANNEQFF

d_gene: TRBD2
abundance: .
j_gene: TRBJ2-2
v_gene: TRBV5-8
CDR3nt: TGTGCCAGCAGCTTTGGACTAGCGGACACCGGGGAGCTGTTTTTT
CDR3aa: CASSFGLADTGELFF

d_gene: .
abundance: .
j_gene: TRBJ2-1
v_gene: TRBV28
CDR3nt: TGTGCCAGCAGTTTAGTTTTCGCCGGACAGTACAATGAGCAGTTCTTC
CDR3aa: CASSLVFAGQYNEQFF

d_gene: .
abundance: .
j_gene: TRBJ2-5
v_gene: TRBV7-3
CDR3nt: TGTGCCAGCAGCTTAGCGCTCCAAGAGACCCAGTACTTC
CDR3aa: CASSLALQETQYF

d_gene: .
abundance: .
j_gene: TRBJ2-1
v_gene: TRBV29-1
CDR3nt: TGCAGCGTTGAAGATCAGGCCAGGGTGACGAATGAGCAGTTCTTC
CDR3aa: CSVEDQARVTNEQFF

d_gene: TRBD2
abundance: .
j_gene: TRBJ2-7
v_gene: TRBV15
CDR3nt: TGTGCCACCAGCAACCTAGCGGGAGGCTACGAGCAGTACTTC
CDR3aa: CATSNLAGGYEQYF

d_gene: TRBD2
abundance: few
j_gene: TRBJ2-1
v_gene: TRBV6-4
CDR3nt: TGTGCCAGAAGGATAGAAAGCGGGAGGCCATGGGATGAGCAGTTCTTC
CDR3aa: CARRIESGRPWDEQFF

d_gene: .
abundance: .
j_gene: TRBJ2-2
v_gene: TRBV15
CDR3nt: TGTGCCACCAGCAGAGATCAGAACAGGGTGGCCGGGGAGCTGTTTTTT
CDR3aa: CATSRDQNRVAGELFF

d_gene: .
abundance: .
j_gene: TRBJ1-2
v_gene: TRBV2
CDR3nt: TGTGCCAGCAGGTCCAGGGAGGTCTATGGCTACACCTTC
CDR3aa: CASRSREVYGYTF

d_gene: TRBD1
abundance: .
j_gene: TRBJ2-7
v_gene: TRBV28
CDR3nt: TGTGCCGGCCGGACAGGGAACTACGAGCAGTACTTC
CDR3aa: CAGRTGNYEQYF

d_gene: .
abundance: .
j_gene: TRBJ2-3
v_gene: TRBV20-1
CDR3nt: TGCAGTGCTGGTACTCGCCAGTATTTT
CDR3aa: CSAGTRQYF

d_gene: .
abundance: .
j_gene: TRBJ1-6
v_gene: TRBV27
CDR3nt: TGTGCCAGCAGTTTATCTCACGGGAGCTATAATTCACCCCTCCACTTT
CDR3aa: CASSLSHGSYNSPLHF